This T cell receptor beta chain came from a study of T cells after yellow fever vaccination. Study summary: The authors prepared low-cell-number fractions using SMART-Seq v4 Ultra Low Input.

V shed 5 bases and J 5 bases; nucleotides not matched to a gene: 3. Germline V gives CDR1 SGHNT, CDR2 YENEEA. This CDR3 spans 13 amino acids. A universal primer site and UMIs were added as TCR cDNA was made by 5'RACE template switching. Via MiXCR, TCRdb re-called the 5' RACE reads, giving one row per CDR3 protein. In the table there are under 400,000 distinct CDR3 sequences, around a tenth of which are singletons. The receptor comes from a young man who received the YFV17D yellow fever vaccine. The rearrangement joins TRBV11-3 to TRBJ2-3; 8 nucleotides line up with TRBD2. The sample consisted of PBMCs, taken on the day of the first yellow fever vaccination. The CDR3 is CASSRGGRDTQYF. DNA of the CDR3: TGTGCCAGCAGCCGGGGGGGGCGAGATACGCAGTATTTT.